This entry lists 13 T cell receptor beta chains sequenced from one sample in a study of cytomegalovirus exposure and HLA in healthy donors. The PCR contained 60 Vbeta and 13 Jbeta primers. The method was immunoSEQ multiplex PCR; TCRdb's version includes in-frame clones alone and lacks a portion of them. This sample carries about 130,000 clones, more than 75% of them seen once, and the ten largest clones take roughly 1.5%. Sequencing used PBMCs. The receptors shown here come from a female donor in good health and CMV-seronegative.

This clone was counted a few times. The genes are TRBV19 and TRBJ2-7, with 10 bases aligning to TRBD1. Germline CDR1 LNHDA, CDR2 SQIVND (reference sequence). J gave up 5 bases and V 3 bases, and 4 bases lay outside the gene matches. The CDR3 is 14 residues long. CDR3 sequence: CASSIGDRGNEQYF. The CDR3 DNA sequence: TGTGCCAGTAGTATCGGGGACAGGGGCAACGAGCAGTACTTC.

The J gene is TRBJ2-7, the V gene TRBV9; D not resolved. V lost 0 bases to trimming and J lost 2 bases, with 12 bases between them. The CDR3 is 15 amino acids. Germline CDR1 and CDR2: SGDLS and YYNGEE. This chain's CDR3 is CASSVGAGDTYEQYF. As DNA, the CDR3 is TGTGCCAGCAGCGTAGGAGCCGGCGACACCTACGAGCAGTACTTC.

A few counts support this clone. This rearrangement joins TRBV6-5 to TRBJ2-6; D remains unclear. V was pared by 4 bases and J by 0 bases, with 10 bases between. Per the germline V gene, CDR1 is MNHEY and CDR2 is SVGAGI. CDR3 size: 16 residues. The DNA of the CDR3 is TGTGCCAGCAGTTCGGGTCAGACCTCTGGGGCCAACGTCCTGACTTTC. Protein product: CASSSGQTSGANVLTF.

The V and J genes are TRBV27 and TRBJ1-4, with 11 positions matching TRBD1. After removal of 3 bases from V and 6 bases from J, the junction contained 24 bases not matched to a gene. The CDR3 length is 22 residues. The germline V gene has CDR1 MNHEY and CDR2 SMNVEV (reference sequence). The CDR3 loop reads CASSLRSTIRRTGGARHEKLFF. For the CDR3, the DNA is TGTGCCAGCAGTTTGCGTAGTACTATCCGGAGGACAGGGGGCGCGCGGCATGAAAAACTGTTTTTT.

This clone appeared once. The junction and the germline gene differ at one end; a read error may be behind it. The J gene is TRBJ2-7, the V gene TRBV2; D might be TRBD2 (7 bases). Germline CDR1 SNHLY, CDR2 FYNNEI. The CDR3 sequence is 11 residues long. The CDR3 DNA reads TGTGCCAGCAGCCAAGGGGGGGAGCCGTACTTC. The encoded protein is CASSQGGEPYF.

In DNA form, the CDR3 reads TGTGCCAGCAGTCCCCCGCTTTCAGGGAATGAGCAGTTCTTC. This codes for CASSPPLSGNEQFF. J is TRBJ2-1 and V is TRBV27; maybe TRBD1 (5 bases). Trimming stripped 5 bases from V and 7 bases from J, with 15 bases between. The CDR3 consists of 14 residues. CDR1 and CDR2 from the germline V gene are MNHEY and SMNVEV (reference sequence).

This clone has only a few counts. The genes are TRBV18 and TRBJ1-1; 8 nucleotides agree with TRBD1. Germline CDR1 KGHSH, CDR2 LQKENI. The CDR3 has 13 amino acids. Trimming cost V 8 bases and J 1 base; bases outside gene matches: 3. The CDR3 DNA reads TGTGCCAGCCTTGGACAGGGGAACACTGAAGCTTTCTTT. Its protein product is CASLGQGNTEAFF.

CDR3 sequence (DNA): TGTGCCAGCAGCTTGGACAGGGGCTACGAGCAGTACTTC. Protein: CASSLDRGYEQYF. The chain uses TRBV7-3 and TRBJ2-7; 9 bases are shared with TRBD1. With 3 bases clipped from V and 3 bases from J, the junction kept 0 bases outside the gene matches. Germline CDR1 is SGHTA and CDR2 is FQGTGA. This CDR3 contains 13 residues.

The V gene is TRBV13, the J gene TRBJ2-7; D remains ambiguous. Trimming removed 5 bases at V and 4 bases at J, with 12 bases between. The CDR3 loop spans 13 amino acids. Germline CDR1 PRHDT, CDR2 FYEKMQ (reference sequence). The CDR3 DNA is TGTGCCAGCAGCCCCCGTGGGCAATACGAGCAGTACTTC. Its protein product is CASSPRGQYEQYF.

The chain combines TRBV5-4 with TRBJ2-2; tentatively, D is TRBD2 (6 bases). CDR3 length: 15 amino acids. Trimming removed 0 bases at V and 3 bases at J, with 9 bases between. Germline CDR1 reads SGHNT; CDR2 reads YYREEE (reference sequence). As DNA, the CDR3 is TGTGCCAGCAGCTTGGTCTGGGGGGACACCGGGGAGCTGTTTTTT. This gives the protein CASSLVWGDTGELFF.

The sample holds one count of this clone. The DNA for the CDR3 is TGTGCCAGCAGTTTGGGCAGGGCCTACGAGCAGTACTTC. This codes for CASSLGRAYEQYF. The chain carries TRBV28 and TRBJ2-7; D might be TRBD1 (5 bases). V lost 3 bases and J 2 bases, leaving 8 bases between the germline ends. The CDR3 has 13 residues. In germline, CDR1 is MDHEN, CDR2 SYDVKM.

CDR3 nucleotides: TGCGCCAGCAGTCGGGATAGCTCCTACAATGAGCAGTTCTTC. It encodes CASSRDSSYNEQFF. V gene TRBV5-1 combines with J gene TRBJ2-1, with TRBD2 as a possible D gene (5 bases). Germline V gene sequence: CDR1 SGHRS, CDR2 YFSETQ. V was pared by 5 bases and J by 0 bases, with 9 bases between. This CDR3 is built from 14 residues. Looking up the rest from reference TRBV5-1 and TRBJ2-1 gives the full variable domain: KAGVTQTPRYLIKTRGQQVTLSCSPISGHRSVSWYQQTPGQGLQFLFEYFSETQRNKGNFPGRFSGRQFSNSRSEMNVSTLELGDSALYLCASSRDSSYNEQFFGPGTRLTVL.

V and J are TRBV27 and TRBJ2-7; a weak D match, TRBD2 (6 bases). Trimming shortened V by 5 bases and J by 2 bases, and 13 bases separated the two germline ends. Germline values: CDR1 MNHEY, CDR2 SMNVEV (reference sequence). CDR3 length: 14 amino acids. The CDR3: CASSLLGGPYEQYF. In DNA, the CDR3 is TGTGCCAGCAGTCTTCTGGGGGGTCCCTACGAGCAGTACTTC.